The 8 T cell receptor beta chains given below trace back to one sample, sequenced in a study of T cell responses to AZD1222 COVID-19 vaccine. Some clones are missing from TCRdb's copy, which holds only in-frame ones; the method was immunoSEQ multiplex PCR. This table holds about 35,000 clones, just over 85% found once. The sample consisted of peripheral blood, taken 28 days after the second AZD1222 dose. All receptors derive from an adult who received the AZD1222 COVID-19 vaccine.

The chain employs TRBV7-3 and TRBJ2-2; 7 positions match TRBD2. V lost 5 bases and J lost 1; bases outside the gene matches: 7. The germline CDR1 and CDR2 sequences are SGHTA and FQGTGA. The CDR3 runs to 16 residues. For the CDR3, the DNA is TGTGCCAGCAGCCTCAGCGGGACCCTGAACACCGGGGAGCTGTTTTTT. Residues: CASSLSGTLNTGELFF.

The chain recombines TRBV27 with TRBJ2-2, with TRBD1 as a possible D gene (6 bases). This CDR3 region has 15 residues. The germline CDR1 and CDR2 sequences are MNHEY and SMNVEV (reference sequence). V lost 5 bases and J 5 bases, leaving 15 bases between the germline ends. This CDR3 reads CASSDLQGFTGELFF. The CDR3 DNA is TGTGCCAGCAGTGACCTACAGGGTTTTACCGGGGAGCTGTTTTTT.

The V call is TRBV9, the J call TRBJ1-3; 7 bases align to TRBD1. The CDR3 loop spans 15 amino acids. Germline loops: CDR1 SGDLS, CDR2 YYNGEE. The J segment lost 0 bases and the V segment lost 3 bases, leaving 3 bases of the junction unmatched. CDR3 sequence reads: CASSEQGISGNTIYF. CDR3 in DNA: TGTGCCAGCAGCGAACAGGGGATCTCTGGAAACACCATATATTTT.

The V gene is TRBV28, the J gene TRBJ1-2; weak D call: TRBD1 (5 bases). CDR1 and CDR2 (germline): MDHEN, SYDVKM. V was clipped by 5 bases and J by 9 bases, with 16 bases between them. The CDR3 is made up of 13 amino acids. The CDR3 region is CASSTGLVERYTF. The CDR3 region has the DNA TGTGCCAGCAGTACGGGACTCGTAGAACGCTACACCTTC.

This clone was observed once. The rearrangement uses TRBV4-2 and TRBJ1-5; a weak D match, TRBD1 (5 bases). The CDR3 loop spans 15 amino acids. The germline V gene has CDR1 LGHNA and CDR2 YNFKEQ. Trimming removed 3 bases at V and 0 bases at J, with 9 bases between. The CDR3 reads CASSHDDSSNQPQHF. The CDR3 nucleotides read TGTGCCAGCAGCCACGATGACAGTAGCAATCAGCCCCAGCATTTT.

This clone was detected only once. V is TRBV7-9 and J is TRBJ1-3, with 8 bases matching TRBD1. Looked up from germline, CDR1 is SEHNR and CDR2 is FQNEAQ (reference sequence). The length of the CDR3 is 16 residues. With V trimmed by 6 bases and J by 0 bases, 7 bases remained unmatched. The DNA of the CDR3 is TGTGCCAGCAGACCGGGACAGGTCAACTCTGGAAACACCATATATTTT. This sequence encodes CASRPGQVNSGNTIYF.

The chain links TRBV9 to TRBJ2-1; 8 bases map to TRBD2. From germline, CDR1 is SGDLS and CDR2 YYNGEE. V was clipped by 3 bases and J by 5 bases; unmatched bases: 7. The CDR3 runs 15 residues. CDR3 DNA: TGTGCCAGCAGCGCTGGGACTAGTTCCAACAATGAGCAGTTCTTC. Protein: CASSAGTSSNNEQFF.

This chain links TRBV7-2 with TRBJ1-2; 7 bases agree with TRBD1. Per germline, CDR1 SGHTA and CDR2 FQGNSA. V dropped 0 bases and J dropped 5; count of bases not matched to a gene: 6. This CDR3 contains 15 residues. The CDR3 protein is CASSLARAGGYGYTF. The CDR3 nucleotides read TGTGCCAGCAGCTTAGCGCGGGCAGGGGGATATGGCTACACCTTC.